This TCR beta chain was identified in a study of T cells in Graves' hyperthyroidism and ophthalmopathy. The source material, RNA transcripts, was used to amplify TCR beta CDR3 regions. TCR CDR3 underwent first-round RT-PCR with the HTBI primer set. TCRdb used MiXCR to reprocess the multiplex PCR reads, holding one entry per CDR3 protein. Of about 640,000 distinct CDR3 sequences in the sample, about 45% were seen once. V lost 6 bases, J lost 6 bases, and 5 bases stayed unmatched. The germline CDR1 and CDR2 sequences are MNHNY and SVGAGI (reference sequence). This CDR3 spans 13 amino acids. In this sample, this clonotype turned up many times.

The rearrangement joins TRBV6-6 to TRBJ1-2, with 9 bases fitting TRBD1. This clonotype originated in an adult man with Graves' disease, either hyperthyroidism or ophthalmopathy (not recorded which). The sample comprised peripheral blood or thyroid tissue (not recorded which). This CDR3 is CASRGQGNDGYTF. The CDR3 DNA follows: TGTGCCAGCAGAGGACAGGGGAACGATGGCTACACCTTC.